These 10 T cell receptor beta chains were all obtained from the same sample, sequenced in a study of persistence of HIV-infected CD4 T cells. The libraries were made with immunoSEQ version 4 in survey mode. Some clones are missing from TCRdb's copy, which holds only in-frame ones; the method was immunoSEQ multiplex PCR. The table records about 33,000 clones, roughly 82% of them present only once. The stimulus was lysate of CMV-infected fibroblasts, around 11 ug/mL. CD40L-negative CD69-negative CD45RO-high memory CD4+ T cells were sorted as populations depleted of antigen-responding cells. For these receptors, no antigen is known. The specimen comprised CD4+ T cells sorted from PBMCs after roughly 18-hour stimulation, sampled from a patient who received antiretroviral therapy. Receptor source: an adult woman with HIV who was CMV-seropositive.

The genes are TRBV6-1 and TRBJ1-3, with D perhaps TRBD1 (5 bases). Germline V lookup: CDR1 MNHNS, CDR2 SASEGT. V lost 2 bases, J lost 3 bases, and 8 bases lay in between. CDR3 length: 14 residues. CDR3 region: CASSESGLGNTIYF. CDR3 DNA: TGTGCCAGCAGTGAATCGGGGCTTGGAAACACCATATATTTT.

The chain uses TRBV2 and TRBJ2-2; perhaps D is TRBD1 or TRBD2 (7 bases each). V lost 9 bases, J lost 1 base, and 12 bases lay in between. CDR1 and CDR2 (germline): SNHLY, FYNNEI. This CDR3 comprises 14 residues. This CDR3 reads CASTGEGNTGELFF. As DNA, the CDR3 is TGTGCCAGTACAGGGGAGGGGAACACCGGGGAGCTGTTTTTT.

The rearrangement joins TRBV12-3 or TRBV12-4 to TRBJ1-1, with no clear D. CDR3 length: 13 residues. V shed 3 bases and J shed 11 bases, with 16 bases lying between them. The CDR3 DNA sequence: TGTGCCAGCAGTTTCGACAATCCTAAGAGGGCTTTCTTT. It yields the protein CASSFDNPKRAFF.

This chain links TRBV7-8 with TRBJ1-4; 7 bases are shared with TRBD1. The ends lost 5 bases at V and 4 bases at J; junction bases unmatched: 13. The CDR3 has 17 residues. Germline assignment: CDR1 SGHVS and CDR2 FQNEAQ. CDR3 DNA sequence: TGTGCCAGCAGCCCGAGACAGGGCGCCACTTATAATGAAAAACTGTTTTTT. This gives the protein CASSPRQGATYNEKLFF.

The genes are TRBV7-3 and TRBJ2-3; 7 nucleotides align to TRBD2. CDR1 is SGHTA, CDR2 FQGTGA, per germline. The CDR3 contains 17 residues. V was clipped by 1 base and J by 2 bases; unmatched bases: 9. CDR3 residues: CASSLRGDYLITDTQYF. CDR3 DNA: TGTGCCAGCAGCTTAAGGGGGGACTACCTGATCACAGATACGCAGTATTTT.

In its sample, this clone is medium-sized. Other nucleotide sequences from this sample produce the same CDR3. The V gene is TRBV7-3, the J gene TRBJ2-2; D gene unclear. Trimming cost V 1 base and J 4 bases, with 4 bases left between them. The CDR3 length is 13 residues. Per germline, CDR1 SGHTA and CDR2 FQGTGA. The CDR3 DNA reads TGTGCCAGCAGCTTAAGCGCCACCGGGGAGCTGTTTTTT. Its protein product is CASSLSATGELFF.

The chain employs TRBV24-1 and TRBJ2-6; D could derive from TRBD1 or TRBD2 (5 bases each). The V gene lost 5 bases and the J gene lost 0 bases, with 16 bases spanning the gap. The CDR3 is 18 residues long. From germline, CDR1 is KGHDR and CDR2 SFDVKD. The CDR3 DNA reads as TGTGCCACCAGTGCTTCGGGGACCCGTAGCTCTGGGGCCAACGTCCTGACTTTC. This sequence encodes CATSASGTRSSGANVLTF.

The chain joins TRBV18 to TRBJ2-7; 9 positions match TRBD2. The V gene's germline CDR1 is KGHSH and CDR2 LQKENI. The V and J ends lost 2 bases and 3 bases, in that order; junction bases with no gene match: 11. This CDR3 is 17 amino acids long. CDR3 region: CASSPEKSGGLHYEQYF. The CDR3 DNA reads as TGTGCCAGCTCACCAGAAAAGAGCGGGGGGCTTCACTACGAGCAGTACTTC.

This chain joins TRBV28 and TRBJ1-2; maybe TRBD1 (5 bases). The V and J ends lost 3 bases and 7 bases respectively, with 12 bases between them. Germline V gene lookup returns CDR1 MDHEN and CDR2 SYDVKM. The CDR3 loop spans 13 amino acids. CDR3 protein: CASSFQGVSGYTF. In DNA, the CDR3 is TGTGCCAGCAGTTTCCAGGGAGTTTCTGGCTACACCTTC.

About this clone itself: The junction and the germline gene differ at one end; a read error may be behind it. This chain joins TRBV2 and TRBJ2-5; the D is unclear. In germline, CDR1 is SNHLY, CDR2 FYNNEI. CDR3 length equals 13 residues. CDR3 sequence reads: CASSVGIQETRYF. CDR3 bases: TGTGCCAGCAGTGTAGGGATCCAAGAGACCCGGTACTTC.